Shown below are 24 T cell receptor beta chains from a single sample sequenced in a study of blood T cell repertoires in COVID-19. Clones were read by immunoSEQ multiplex PCR, and TCRdb kept only the in-frame ones, dropping some. The sample contains some 68,000 clones, roughly 90% of which appear only once. The specimen sequenced was peripheral blood. The receptors here all came from a man aged 35-49 years with COVID-19, enrolled during active disease.

The V call is TRBV2, the J call TRBJ2-1; 8 nucleotides match TRBD1. The germline gives CDR1 SNHLY, CDR2 FYNNEI. Trimming removed 8 bases from V and 7 bases from J; junction bases left unmatched: 13. CDR3 length equals 15 residues. CDR3 coding DNA: TGTGCCAGCGCAATTGAACAGGGGGGATCTAATGAGCAGTTCTTC. This encodes CASAIEQGGSNEQFF.

This sequence joins TRBV5-6 and TRBJ1-1; D uncertain. CDR3 length equals 13 residues. Germline CDR1 reads SGHDT; CDR2 reads YYEEEE. Trimming pared 2 bases from V and 2 bases from J, leaving 7 bases between. CDR3 residues: CASSLNFNTEAFF. The CDR3 coding sequence is TGTGCCAGCAGCTTAAACTTCAACACTGAAGCTTTCTTT.

This rearrangement joins TRBV7-6 to TRBJ2-7; 9 nucleotides match TRBD1. Germline V gives CDR1 SGHVS, CDR2 FNYEAQ. V was pared by 1 base and J by 1 base, with 5 bases of the junction left unmatched. This CDR3 comprises 16 residues. The CDR3 reads CASSLDEQGASYEQYF. DNA for the CDR3: TGTGCCAGCAGCTTAGACGAACAGGGGGCTTCCTACGAGCAGTACTTC.

This chain links TRBV9 with TRBJ1-2; D is possibly TRBD1 (6 bases). CDR3 length: 13 amino acids. V was pared by 0 bases and J by 7 bases, with 10 bases between. CDR1 is SGDLS, CDR2 YYNGEE, per germline. Here the CDR3 DNA reads TGTGCCAGCAGCGTAGTAGGGGGAACTGGCTACACCTTC. It specifies CASSVVGGTGYTF.

The chain links TRBV3-1 (or the pseudogene TRBV3-2) to TRBJ2-3, with 8 bases lining up with TRBD2. The V segment lost 3 bases and the J segment 4 bases; nucleotides outside the gene matches: 9. The CDR3 runs 16 residues. CDR1 is LGHDT, CDR2 YNNKEL, per germline (reference sequence). In DNA, the CDR3 is TGTGCCAGCAGCCAGTCCGGGGGGGCCTGGGCAGATACGCAGTATTTT. It encodes CASSQSGGAWADTQYF.

The chain employs TRBV5-1 and TRBJ1-6; no firm D call. The CDR3 is made up of 13 amino acids. CDR1 is SGHRS, CDR2 YFSETQ, per germline. The V end lost 0 bases, the J end lost 8 bases, and 6 bases lay between the germline ends. The CDR3 DNA reads as TGCGCCAGCAGCTTGGCCGTCCATTCACCCCTCCACTTT. This sequence encodes CASSLAVHSPLHF.

The J gene is TRBJ1-5, the V gene TRBV2, with D unclear. Germline V lookup: CDR1 SNHLY, CDR2 FYNNEI. The CDR3 sequence is 14 residues long. The germline V and J ends were trimmed by 3 bases and 2 bases, with 8 bases remaining between them. The CDR3 protein is CASSDNGGNQPQHF. CDR3 nucleotide sequence: TGTGCCAGCAGTGACAACGGGGGCAATCAGCCCCAGCATTTT.

The chain combines TRBV18 with TRBJ2-5; TRBD1 aligns across 8 bases. Germline assignment: CDR1 KGHSH and CDR2 LQKENI. Trimming at V came to 5 bases and at J to 2 bases, leaving 10 bases not matched to a gene. CDR3 length equals 16 residues. The CDR3 DNA reads TGTGCCAGCTCATTTAGACCACAGGGGGAACAAGAGACCCAGTACTTC. It translates to CASSFRPQGEQETQYF.

The chain couples TRBV7-9 to TRBJ2-5; a weak D match, TRBD1 (6 bases). The germline V gene encodes CDR1 SEHNR and CDR2 FQNEAQ (reference sequence). V was pared by 8 bases and J by 5 bases, with 18 bases between. This CDR3 has 14 residues. CDR3 amino acids: CASLWVGHSETQYF. Written as DNA, the CDR3 is TGTGCCAGCCTGTGGGTGGGACACTCCGAGACCCAGTACTTC.

The rearrangement links TRBV28 to TRBJ1-5; D call uncertain. The germline V gene has CDR1 MDHEN and CDR2 SYDVKM. The germline V and J ends were trimmed by 9 bases and 5 bases, with 11 bases remaining between them. The CDR3 has 12 amino acids. In nucleotides, the CDR3 is TGTGCCAGTTGGCGGGTAGATCAGCCCCAGCATTTT. The encoded protein is CASWRVDQPQHF.

The V and J genes are TRBV3-1 (or the pseudogene TRBV3-2) and TRBJ1-1, with D maybe TRBD1 (6 bases). The germline gives CDR1 LGHDT, CDR2 YNNKEL (reference sequence). The V end lost 4 bases, the J end lost 5 bases, and 20 bases lay between the germline ends. The CDR3 totals 16 residues. The CDR3 sequence: CASSPSPQGPGTEAFF. As DNA, the CDR3 is TGTGCCAGCAGCCCCAGCCCGCAGGGGCCCGGAACTGAAGCTTTCTTT.

The gene calls are TRBV18 and TRBJ1-1, with D maybe TRBD1 (5 bases). Germline V gene lookup returns CDR1 KGHSH and CDR2 LQKENI. V gave up 6 bases and J gave up 0 bases, with 14 bases separating them. This CDR3 region has 15 residues. The CDR3 spells CASSPRGSLNTEAFF. The CDR3 region has the DNA TGTGCCAGCTCCCCCCGGGGGAGCCTGAACACTGAAGCTTTCTTT.

The chain couples TRBV6-1 to TRBJ2-7, with 8 bases identical to TRBD2. This CDR3 spans 12 amino acids. Germline V gene lookup returns CDR1 MNHNS and CDR2 SASEGT. The J segment lost 9 bases and the V segment lost 3 bases, leaving 4 bases of the junction unmatched. The CDR3 here is CASSDLRGGQYF. The CDR3 coding sequence is TGTGCCAGCAGTGACCTCCGGGGGGGGCAGTACTTC.

The chain is built from TRBV5-1 and TRBJ1-1; D ambiguous. Germline V gene data show CDR1 as SGHRS and CDR2 as YFSETQ. The CDR3 contains 15 residues. Trimming left V 4 bases short and J 14 bases short, with 27 bases between. The CDR3 DNA reads as TGCGCCAGCAGCCCCAATGGAGGGCCGGCCCCCCTTTCATTCTTT. The encoded protein is CASSPNGGPAPLSFF.

This chain uses TRBV10-1 with TRBJ2-3; a possible D gene is TRBD1 (6 bases). The CDR3 loop spans 16 amino acids. CDR1 is WNHNN and CDR2 is SYGVQD in the germline V gene (reference sequence). Between the trimmed V and J ends, which lost 1 base and 3 bases, there was a span of 14 bases. CDR3 in amino acids: CASSEFGQIFTDTQYF. CDR3 coding DNA: TGCGCCAGCAGTGAGTTTGGACAGATTTTTACAGATACGCAGTATTTT.

The CDR3 coding sequence is TGTGCCAGCAGTTACTCGCGCCGGGACAACTACAATGAGCAGTTCTTC. Translation: CASSYSRRDNYNEQFF. V and J are TRBV6-6 and TRBJ2-1, with D perhaps matching TRBD1 (6 bases). CDR3 length equals 16 residues. V was clipped by 0 bases and J by 3 bases, with 12 bases between them. Germline V gene data show CDR1 as MNHNY and CDR2 as SVGAGI (reference sequence).

In DNA, the CDR3 is TGTGCCAGCAGCCAAGGGGCCAACTACGAGCAGTACTTC. This encodes CASSQGANYEQYF. The chain links TRBV11-3 to TRBJ2-7, with D possibly TRBD1 on 5 matching bases. V was trimmed by 5 bases and J by 3 bases, leaving 11 bases between them. Germline assignment: CDR1 SGHNT and CDR2 YENEEA. This CDR3 has 13 residues.

The V and J genes are TRBV18 and TRBJ2-5; no clear D gene. The CDR3 extends over 13 amino acids. Germline CDR1 is KGHSH and CDR2 is LQKENI. Trimming removed 5 bases from V and 4 bases from J, with 11 bases in between. CDR3 DNA: TGTGCCAGCTCAATCTCTCGGGTAGAGACCCAGTACTTC. It is translated as CASSISRVETQYF.

The chain uses TRBV23-1 and TRBJ2-7; D gene uncertain. TRBV23-1 is an open reading frame whose function is uncertain. The CDR3 runs 16 residues. V was clipped by 3 bases and J by 4 bases, with 19 bases between them. The CDR3 DNA reads as TGCGCCAGCAGTCAGCCGAGGAATGCCGCCCCTTACGAGCAGTACTTC. Protein: CASSQPRNAAPYEQYF.

The chain links TRBV28 to TRBJ1-2; D gene uncertain. The germline CDR1 and CDR2 sequences are MDHEN and SYDVKM. The CDR3 has 13 residues. V was cut by 9 bases and J by 2 bases, with 13 bases left in between. The CDR3 DNA follows: TGTGCCAGTCGGTTCGAGGGAAACTATGGCTACACCTTC. This sequence encodes CASRFEGNYGYTF.

This chain uses TRBV7-2 with TRBJ1-1; weak D call: TRBD1 (6 bases). Germline V gene sequence: CDR1 SGHTA, CDR2 FQGNSA. The CDR3 is 14 amino acids. Deletions cut 7 bases from V and 2 bases from J, with 14 bases between. For the CDR3, the DNA is TGTGCCAGCACCTCTGGGGGCTTAAACACTGAAGCTTTCTTT. Amino acid sequence: CASTSGGLNTEAFF.

CDR3 in amino acids: CASSLDRDQPQHF. The CDR3 DNA reads TGTGCCAGTAGCTTAGACAGGGATCAGCCCCAGCATTTT. The V call is TRBV19, the J call TRBJ1-5; 7 bases match TRBD1. Looked up from germline, CDR1 is LNHDA and CDR2 is SQIVND (reference sequence). The CDR3 length is 13 residues. V gave up 6 bases and J gave up 5 bases; unmatched junction bases: 4.

J is TRBJ2-1 and V is TRBV5-5; 13 nucleotides agree with TRBD2. This CDR3 has 19 amino acids. Germline V lookup: CDR1 SGHKS, CDR2 YYEKEE (reference sequence). V lost 1 base and J lost 0; bases outside the gene matches: 7. The CDR3 bases are TGTGCCAGCAGCTTGCAGACTAGCGGGGGGATCGGCTCCTACAATGAGCAGTTCTTC. It yields the protein CASSLQTSGGIGSYNEQFF.

V is TRBV3-1 (or the pseudogene TRBV3-2) and J is TRBJ1-1; D unclear. Trimming shortened V by 6 bases and J by 1 base, and 18 bases separated the two germline ends. Germline CDR1 reads LGHDT; CDR2 reads YNNKEL (reference sequence). The CDR3 totals 16 residues. CDR3 sequence reads: CASRRFGVQTNTEAFF. The CDR3 nucleotides read TGTGCCAGCAGGCGTTTCGGCGTACAGACGAACACTGAAGCTTTCTTT.